The 15 T cell receptor beta chains listed next were all sequenced from one sample in a study of regulatory T cells in long-lasting Graves disease. Described time point: newly diagnosed GD, antithyroid drugs for less than 3 months. Researchers made the TCR library from RNA that was extracted from PBMCs. TCR beta libraries were built with iRepertoire HTBI primers and Arm-PCR of CDR3 regions. TCRdb independently ran MiXCR on the multiplex PCR reads; one entry per CDR3 protein. The sample carries 350,000 to 500,000 distinct CDR3 sequences, 13% to 15% recorded once. The data also belong to a second study, concerning T cells in Graves' hyperthyroidism and ophthalmopathy.

The sequencing used peripheral blood mononuclear cells (PBMCs), collected at new diagnosis, from a patient treated with antithyroid drugs. These receptors were obtained from a woman aged 50 to 60 with Graves disease.

The chain has TRBV12-3 or TRBV12-4 and TRBJ1-5; TRBD1 might be the D (6 bases). Between the trimmed V and J ends, which lost 0 bases and 4 bases, there was a span of 7 bases. The CDR3 length is 14 residues. The DNA of the CDR3 is TGTGCCAGCAGTTTAGCAGACAGGAATCAGCCCCAGCATTTT. Translation gives CASSLADRNQPQHF.

This clonotype was counted between two and nine times. The rearrangement links TRBV7-8 to TRBJ2-7; tentative D call: TRBD1 (6 bases). Looked up from germline, CDR1 is SGHVS and CDR2 is FQNEAQ. Trimming left V 1 base short and J 1 base short, with 14 bases between. The CDR3 is made up of 16 amino acids. CDR3: CASSLGTGIRSYEQYF. CDR3 in DNA: TGTGCCAGCAGCTTAGGAACAGGGATCCGGTCCTACGAGCAGTACTTC.

The chain joins TRBV18 to TRBJ1-1; D is perhaps TRBD1 (5 bases). The CDR3 has 15 residues. Trimming removed 0 bases from V and 4 bases from J, with 12 bases in between. Per germline, CDR1 KGHSH and CDR2 LQKENI. CDR3 sequence reads: CASSPPGTQGTEAFF. The CDR3 DNA reads TGTGCCAGCTCACCACCGGGGACCCAAGGCACTGAAGCTTTCTTT.

The chain carries TRBV2 and TRBJ1-5; possibly TRBD1 for D (6 bases). This CDR3 is built from 15 residues. Between the trimmed V and J ends, which lost 6 bases and 2 bases, there was a span of 14 bases. CDR1 and CDR2 (germline): SNHLY, FYNNEI. For the CDR3, the DNA is TGTGCCAGCAGGCAGGGGAGAGGGGGCAATCAGCCCCAGCATTTT. It specifies CASRQGRGGNQPQHF.

As to this clonotype: Being one base from a much bigger clone, this may be a read error. The CDR3, as DNA: TGTGCCAGCGGACTAGCGGGAGAAGGCTCCTACAATGAGCAGCTCTTC. This gives the protein CASGLAGEGSYNEQLF. The chain combines TRBV6-1 with TRBJ2-1; 13 nucleotides line up with TRBD2. The CDR3 is made up of 16 amino acids. Germline V gene lookup returns CDR1 MNHNS and CDR2 SASEGT.

A remark on this clonotype: Given a far larger clone just one base away, this is likely a sequencing read error. The chain has TRBV28 and TRBJ2-7, with 14 bases fitting TRBD2. Germline CDR1 and CDR2: MDHEN and SYDVKM. The V segment lost 3 bases and the J segment 7 bases; nucleotides outside the gene matches: 14. The CDR3 covers 18 residues. The DNA for the CDR3 is TGTGCCAGCAGTTTCCCGACCGGACTAGCGGGAGGACTCAATGAGCAGTACTTC. Translated, it gives CASSFPTGLAGGLNEQYF.

This clonotype was seen just once. The chain combines TRBV4-1 with TRBJ1-5; D is unclear. Germline CDR1 is MGHRA and CDR2 is YSYEKL. This CDR3 spans 13 amino acids. Trimming took off 4 bases at V and 4 bases at J, with 8 bases between the two ends. The chain's CDR3 is CASSPQQNQPQHF. In DNA form, the CDR3 reads TGCGCCAGCAGCCCCCAACAAAATCAGCCCCAGCATTTT.

DNA of the CDR3: TGTGCCAGCAGTTTTCGGGAGACCTATGGCTACACCTTC. This encodes CASSFRETYGYTF. V and J are TRBV27 and TRBJ1-2, with no clear D. Trimming removed 3 bases from V and 4 bases from J, with 9 bases in between. This CDR3 has 13 residues. Germline loops: CDR1 MNHEY, CDR2 SMNVEV (reference sequence).

There are a few counts of this clonotype. One junction end does not reproduce the germline sequence, and a read error may be involved. This sequence joins TRBV2 and TRBJ2-6, with D possibly being TRBD1 (5 bases). Germline CDR1 is SNHLY and CDR2 is FYNNEI. The CDR3 covers 15 residues. The CDR3 here is CASSEQVSGANALTF. Here the CDR3 DNA reads TGTGCCAGCAGTGAACAGGTTTCTGGGGCCAACGCCCTGACTTTC. The full variable domain, in which reference TRBV2 and TRBJ2-6 provide the parts outside the CDR3, is EPEVTQTPSHQVTQMGQEVILRCVPISNHLYFYWYRQILGQKVEFLVSFYNNEISEKSEIFDDQFSVERPDGSNFTLKIRSTKLEDSAMYFCASSEQVSGANALTFGAGSRLTVL.

The rearrangement joins TRBV18 to TRBJ1-2, with D perhaps matching TRBD1 (5 bases). Germline assignment: CDR1 KGHSH and CDR2 LQKENI. CDR3 length: 17 residues. V shed 2 bases and J shed 2 bases, with 18 bases lying between them. Here the CDR3 reads CASSPIFLQGLNYGYTF. The CDR3 DNA reads as TGTGCCAGCTCACCAATTTTTCTTCAGGGATTAAACTATGGCTACACCTTC. Full variable domain (rest looked up from reference TRBV18 and TRBJ1-2): NAGVMQNPRHLVRRRGQEARLRCSPMKGHSHVYWYRQLPEEGLKFMVYLQKENIIDESGMPKERFSAEFPKEGPSILRIQQVVRGDSAAYFCASSPIFLQGLNYGYTFGSGTRLTVV.

The table lists this clonotype with a few counts. V gene TRBV11-2 combines with J gene TRBJ1-5, with a weak D call TRBD1 (6 bases). Germline assignment: CDR1 SGHAT and CDR2 FQNNGV. The CDR3 contains 14 residues. Deletions cut 5 bases from V and 5 bases from J, with 13 bases between. DNA for the CDR3: TGTGCCAGCAGCCGAAACAGGGCGGATCAGCCCCAGCATTTT. Translating gives CASSRNRADQPQHF.

This rearrangement joins TRBV24-1 to TRBJ1-3, with D uncertain. Germline V gene data show CDR1 as KGHDR and CDR2 as SFDVKD. The germline V and J ends were trimmed by 4 bases and 0 bases, with 12 bases remaining between them. The CDR3 consists of 16 residues. CDR3 coding DNA: TGTGCCACCAGTGACCCACAGCCGAGCTCTGGAAACACCATATATTTT. It translates to CATSDPQPSSGNTIYF.

The J gene is TRBJ1-5, the V gene TRBV5-1; D is possibly TRBD1 (5 bases). The CDR3 runs 13 residues. The germline V gene has CDR1 SGHRS and CDR2 YFSETQ. The V gene lost 1 base and the J gene lost 6 bases, with 8 bases spanning the gap. The CDR3 is CASSLRQGQPQHF. The CDR3 bases are TGCGCCAGCAGCTTGAGGCAGGGTCAGCCCCAGCATTTT.

This clonotype was seen more than once but under ten times. The V gene is TRBV20-1, the J gene TRBJ2-1; 11 nucleotides line up with TRBD2. In germline, CDR1 is DFQATT, CDR2 SNEGSKA (reference sequence). The CDR3 sequence is 18 residues long. V lost 1 base to trimming and J lost 0 bases; unmatched junction nucleotides: 8. Here the CDR3 reads CSARVGEGLADSYNEQFF. The CDR3 coding sequence is TGCAGTGCTAGAGTGGGGGAGGGACTAGCGGACTCCTACAATGAGCAGTTCTTC.

This clonotype was recorded many times. The CDR3 sequence is CASSPPGLAKNIQYF. The CDR3 DNA follows: TGTGCCAGCTCACCACCAGGTTTAGCCAAAAACATTCAGTACTTC. The chain combines TRBV18 with TRBJ2-4; the D is unclear. V lost 0 bases, J lost 0 bases, and 6 bases lay in between. CDR3 length: 15 amino acids. Germline assignment: CDR1 KGHSH and CDR2 LQKENI.